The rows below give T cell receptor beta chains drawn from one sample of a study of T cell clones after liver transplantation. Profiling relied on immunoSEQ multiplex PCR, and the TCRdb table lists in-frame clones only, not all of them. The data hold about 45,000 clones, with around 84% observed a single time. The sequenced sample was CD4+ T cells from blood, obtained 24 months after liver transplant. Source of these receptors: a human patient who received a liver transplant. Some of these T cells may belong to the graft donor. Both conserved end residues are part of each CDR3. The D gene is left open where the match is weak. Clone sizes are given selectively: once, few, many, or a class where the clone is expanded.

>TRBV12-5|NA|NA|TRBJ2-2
TGTGCTAGTGGTTTTGTTCTCAAATTCCTGGGATCGAACACCGGGGAGCTGTTTTTT
CASGFVLKFLGSNTGELFF
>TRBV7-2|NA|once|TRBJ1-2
TGTGCCAGCAGCTTAGACAGGCCCCCTGGTGGCTACACCTTC
CASSLDRPPGGYTF
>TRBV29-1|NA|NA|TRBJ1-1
TGCAGCGTTGCACAGGGAAGGGGGGAAGCTTTCTTT
CSVAQGRGEAFF
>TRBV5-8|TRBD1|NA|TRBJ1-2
TGTGCCAGCAGCTTTCAACGCAGGGGGCTGTTTGGCTACACCTTC
CASSFQRRGLFGYTF
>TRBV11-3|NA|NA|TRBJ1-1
TGTGCCAGCAGCCTGAATCCAAACACTGAAGCTTTCTTT
CASSLNPNTEAFF
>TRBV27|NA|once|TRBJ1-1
TGTGCCAGCAGTTTACCAGGGAACACTGAAGCTTTCTTT
CASSLPGNTEAFF
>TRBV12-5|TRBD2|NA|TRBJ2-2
TGTGCTAGTGCCAAACGGGGGGAATTCGCGGACACCGGGGAGCTGTTTTTT
CASAKRGEFADTGELFF
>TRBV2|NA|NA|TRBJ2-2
TGTGCCAGCACACTTGGCGGGGCGAACACCGGGGAGCTGTTTTTT
CASTLGGANTGELFF
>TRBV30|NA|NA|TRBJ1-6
TGTGCCTGGAACACTAAGGGAGGTTCACCCCTCCACTTT
CAWNTKGGSPLHF
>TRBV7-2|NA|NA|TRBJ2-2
TGTGCCAGCAGCTTGCGGGCCCCCCGGCTGTTTTTT
CASSLRAPRLFF
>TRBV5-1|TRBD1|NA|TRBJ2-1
TGCGCCAGCTCCACAGGGGGGCGGGACAATGAGCAGTTCTTC
CASSTGGRDNEQFF
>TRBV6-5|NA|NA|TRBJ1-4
TGTGCCAGCAGTTACTCTGGGGGTTCGGGGGTCGAAAAACTGTTTTTT
CASSYSGGSGVEKLFF
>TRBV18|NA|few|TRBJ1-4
TGTGCCAGCTCACCTGACTCACCGACGGGACACAAAGAAAATGAAAAACTGTTTTTT
CASSPDSPTGHKENEKLFF
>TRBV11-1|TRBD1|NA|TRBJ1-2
TGTGCCAGCAGCTTAGTGGGCGGACAGGTCAATGGCTACACCTTC
CASSLVGGQVNGYTF
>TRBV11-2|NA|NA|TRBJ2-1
TGTGCCAGCAGCCTCTCAGGGGAGCAGTTCTTC
CASSLSGEQFF
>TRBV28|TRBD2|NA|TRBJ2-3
TGTGCCAGCAGTGCCCCTCGGGGGGGCGCCTCCAGAGATACGCAGTATTTT
CASSAPRGGASRDTQYF